Sequencing of this T cell receptor beta chain was carried out in a study of shared clonotypes between healthy human individuals. Study-wide background: CD4 naive cells filled three plates per donor, CD4 memory three, CD8 naive two and CD8 memory one.

The germline gives CDR1 GTSNPN, CDR2 SVGIG (reference sequence). CDR3 size: 13 residues. With 4 bases removed from V and 4 bases from J, the gap between germline ends came to 13 bases. A note on this clone: What it recognizes is unknown.

Points from the study as a whole: Naive subsets tended to show greater estimated richness than memory subsets. The authors sampled blood alone, and tissue repertoires likely differ.

At deep level, the assay was performed. Clones were read by immunoSEQ multiplex PCR, and TCRdb kept only the in-frame ones, dropping some. Of more than 2 million clones detected, roughly 95% appear once; the ten largest clones hold roughly 0.13%. The specimen sequenced was naive CD4+ T cells sorted from blood. Subset: CD45RA+ positively selected. This receptor was taken from a man aged 18 to 29 in good health. This chain uses TRBV30 with TRBJ1-2, with TRBD1 as a possible D gene (6 bases). CDR3 DNA: TGTGCCTGGATAAGAACAGGGCGCTATGGCTACACCTTC. It codes for CAWIRTGRYGYTF. Full variable domain (missing parts from reference TRBV30 and TRBJ1-2): SQTIHQWPATLVQPVGSPLSLECTVEGTSNPNLYWYRQAAGRGLQLLFYSVGIGQISSEVPQNLSASRPQDRQFILSSKKLLLSDSGFYLCAWIRTGRYGYTFGSGTRLTVV.